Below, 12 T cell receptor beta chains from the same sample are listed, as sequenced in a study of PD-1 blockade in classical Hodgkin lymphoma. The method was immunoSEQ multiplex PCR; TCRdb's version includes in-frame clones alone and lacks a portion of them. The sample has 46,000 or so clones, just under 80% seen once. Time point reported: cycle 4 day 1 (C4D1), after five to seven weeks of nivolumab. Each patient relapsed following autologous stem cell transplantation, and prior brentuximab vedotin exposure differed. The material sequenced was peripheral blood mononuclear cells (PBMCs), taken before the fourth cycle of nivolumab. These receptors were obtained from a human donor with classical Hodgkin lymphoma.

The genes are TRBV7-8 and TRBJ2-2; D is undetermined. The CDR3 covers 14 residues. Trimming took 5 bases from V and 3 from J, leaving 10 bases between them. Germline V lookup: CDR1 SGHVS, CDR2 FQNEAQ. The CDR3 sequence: CASSQRRDTGELFF. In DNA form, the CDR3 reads TGTGCCAGCAGCCAAAGACGGGACACCGGGGAGCTGTTTTTT.

The CDR3 nucleotides read TGTGCCAGCAGCTTGGAAGGCTACTTTCAAGAGACCCAGTACTTC. Protein sequence: CASSLEGYFQETQYF. This chain connects TRBV7-2 to TRBJ2-5; D call uncertain. Trimming shortened V by 3 bases and J by 2 bases, and 13 bases separated the two germline ends. Germline V gene sequence: CDR1 SGHTA, CDR2 FQGNSA. The CDR3 covers 15 residues. The full variable domain, its missing parts supplied by reference TRBV7-2 and TRBJ2-5, is GAGVSQSPSNKVTEKGKDVELRCDPISGHTALYWYRQSLGQGLEFLIYFQGNSAPDKSGLPSDRFSAERTGGSVSTLTIQRTQQEDSAVYLCASSLEGYFQETQYFGPGTRLLVL.

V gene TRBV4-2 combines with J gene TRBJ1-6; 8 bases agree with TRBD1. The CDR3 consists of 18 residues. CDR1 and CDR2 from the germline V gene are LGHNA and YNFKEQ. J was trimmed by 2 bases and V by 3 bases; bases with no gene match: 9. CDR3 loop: CASSQDPGQGAYNSPLHF. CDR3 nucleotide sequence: TGTGCCAGCAGCCAGGACCCCGGACAGGGTGCCTATAATTCACCCCTCCACTTT.

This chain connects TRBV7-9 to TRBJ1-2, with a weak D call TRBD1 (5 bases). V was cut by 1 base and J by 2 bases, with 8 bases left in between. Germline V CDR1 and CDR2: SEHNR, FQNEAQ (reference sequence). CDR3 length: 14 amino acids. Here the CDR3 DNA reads TGTGCCAGCAGCTTAGACCGACAGAACTATGGCTACACCTTC. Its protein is CASSLDRQNYGYTF.

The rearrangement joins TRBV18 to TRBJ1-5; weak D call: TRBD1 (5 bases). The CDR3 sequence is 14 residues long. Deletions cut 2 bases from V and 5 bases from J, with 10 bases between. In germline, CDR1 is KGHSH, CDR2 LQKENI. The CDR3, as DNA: TGTGCCAGCTCACCAAGGCAGGGTGATCAGCCCCAGCATTTT. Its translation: CASSPRQGDQPQHF.

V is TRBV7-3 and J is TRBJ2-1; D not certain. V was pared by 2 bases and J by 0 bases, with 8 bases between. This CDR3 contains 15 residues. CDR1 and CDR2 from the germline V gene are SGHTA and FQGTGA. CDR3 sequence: CASSLEGSSYNEQFF. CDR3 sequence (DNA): TGTGCCAGCAGCTTAGAAGGTAGCTCCTACAATGAGCAGTTCTTC.

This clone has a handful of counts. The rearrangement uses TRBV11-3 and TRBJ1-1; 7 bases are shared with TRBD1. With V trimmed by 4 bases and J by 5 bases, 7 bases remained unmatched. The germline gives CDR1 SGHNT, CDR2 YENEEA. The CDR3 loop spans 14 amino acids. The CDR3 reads CASSSLAQGTEAFF. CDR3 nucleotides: TGTGCCAGCAGCTCTTTGGCACAGGGGACTGAAGCTTTCTTT.

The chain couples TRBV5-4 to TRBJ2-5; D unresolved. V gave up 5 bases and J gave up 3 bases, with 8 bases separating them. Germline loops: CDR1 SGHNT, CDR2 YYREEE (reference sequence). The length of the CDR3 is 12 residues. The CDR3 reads CASSTTEETQYF. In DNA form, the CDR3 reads TGTGCCAGCAGTACAACGGAAGAGACCCAGTACTTC.

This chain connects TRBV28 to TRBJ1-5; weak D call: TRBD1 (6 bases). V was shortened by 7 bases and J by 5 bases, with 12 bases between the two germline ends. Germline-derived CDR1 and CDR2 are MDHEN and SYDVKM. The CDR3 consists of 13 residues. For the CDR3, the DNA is TGTGCCAGCAATCGGGGGGCTCATCAGCCCCAGCATTTT. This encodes CASNRGAHQPQHF.

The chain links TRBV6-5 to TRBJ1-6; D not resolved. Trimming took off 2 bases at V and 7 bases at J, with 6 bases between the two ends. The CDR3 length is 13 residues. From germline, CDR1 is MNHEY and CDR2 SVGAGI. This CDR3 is CASSYKLNSPLHF. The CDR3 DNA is TGTGCCAGCAGTTACAAACTCAATTCACCCCTCCACTTT.

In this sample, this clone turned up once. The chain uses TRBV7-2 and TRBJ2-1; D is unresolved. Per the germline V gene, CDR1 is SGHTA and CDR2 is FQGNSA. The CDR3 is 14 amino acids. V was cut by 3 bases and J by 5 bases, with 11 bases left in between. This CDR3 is CASSLVFRNNEQFF. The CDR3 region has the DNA TGTGCCAGCAGCTTGGTATTCAGAAACAATGAGCAGTTCTTC.

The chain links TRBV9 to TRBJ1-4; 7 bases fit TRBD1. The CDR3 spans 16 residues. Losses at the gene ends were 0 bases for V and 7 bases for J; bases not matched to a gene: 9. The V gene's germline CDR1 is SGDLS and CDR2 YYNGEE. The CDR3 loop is CASSVGLVQGIEKLFF. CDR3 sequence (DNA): TGTGCCAGCAGCGTAGGTCTGGTACAGGGGATTGAAAAACTGTTTTTT. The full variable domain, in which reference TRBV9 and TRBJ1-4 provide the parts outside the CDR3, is DSGVTQTPKHLITATGQRVTLRCSPRSGDLSVYWYQQSLDQGLQFLIQYYNGEERAKGNILERFSAQQFPDLHSELNLSSLELGDSALYFCASSVGLVQGIEKLFFGSGTQLSVL.